This T cell receptor (beta chain) was observed in a study of T cells in Graves' hyperthyroidism and ophthalmopathy (dated by TCRdb to about 2019). At the level of the whole study: Peripheral blood samples were taken at the time of initial diagnosis, prior to any treatment. TCR V-J signatures able to tell the groups apart were searched for in a discovery cohort of 100 patients, of whom about 40 had Graves' ophthalmopathy and roughly 59 had stable Graves' hyperthyroidism. An independent validation cohort of some 18 hyperthyroidism patients and 17 patients who later progressed to ophthalmopathy tested prospective prediction of ophthalmopathy. The 90 to 100 discovery patients were randomly split 7:3 into training and test sets. Thyroid tissue and blood T-cell repertoires from roughly 6 Graves' hyperthyroidism patients were also compared in the study. After sampling, hyperthyroidism patients received methimazole starting at 30 mg daily, and ophthalmopathy patients received high-dose intravenous methylprednisolone. The paper reports TCR Vbeta CDR3 sequencing of approximately 130 peripheral blood samples: 40 or so ophthalmopathy, around 80 hyperthyroidism and about 17 progressor patients.

The TCR beta CDR3 regions were amplified from the RNA transcripts. The first round of RT-PCR for the TCR CDR3 was performed with the HTBI primer set and the Qiagen OneStep RT-PCR kit. The libraries were constructed in a second round of multiplex PCR and then size-selected and purified. The libraries were sequenced on an Illumina HiSeq2000 using paired-end 100 bp reads. The authors processed their data as follows. SOAPnuke was used to process the raw data, removing reads that contained adapters or uncalled bases, had a mean Phred below 15, or lacked an exact match to the constant primer or identifier. High-quality paired reads were merged with COPE v1.2.5, and unique nucleotide sequences were defined as clonotypes. Clonotypes were aligned to IMGT TRBV, TRBD and TRBJ reference segments using MiTCR v1.1. Analysis was restricted to V-J combinations with a frequency above 0.0001, which covered roughly 99% of repertoires. A TCS score was defined as the ratio of F50 (clonal expansion) to E x V (chaos), with BLOSUM62-based TCRdist applied between CDR3 peptides within each V-J. Welch's t-statistics and random forest reduced roughly 500 V-J features to 13, which were used in a naive Bayes classifier (R e1071). The public reads were quality trimmed at Q25 with fastp and then assembled into clones with MiXCR by TCRdb, keeping productive beta chains. Here each entry gathers all rows of one CDR3 protein and keeps the most common genes and DNA. What appears here as the V and J calls and clone size reflects TCRdb's work, not the paper's. Recorded for this sample are approximately 560,000 distinct CDR3 sequences; 15% to 18% of them occurred a single time. The top ten clones comprise under 8% of the sample.

The full study reports these points: In validation, the model predicted progression to ophthalmopathy with around 71% sensitivity and about 72% specificity, a median of about six months before onset. Most expanded thyroid clonotypes (frequency above 0.001) were also detected in blood, a finding suggesting that blood repertoires may reflect thyroid immune responses. A model built on a 13 V-J signature distinguished ophthalmopathy from stable hyperthyroidism, reaching around 90% sensitivity and around 81% specificity in cross-validation and 80%/75% in testing. No statistical method was used to fix the sample size in advance, and group allocation was not hidden from the investigators.

Stable Graves' hyperthyroidism was defined as no progression to ophthalmopathy during 18 months of follow-up. The hyperthyroidism patients were between 18 and 65 years old and newly diagnosed, with a disease duration of less than 2 months. Any patient with an uncontrolled infection, another autoimmune disease, pregnancy or lactation was excluded. Diagnoses were based on clinical symptoms, serum thyroxine and TRAb, thyroid ultrasound and orbital computed tomography. PBMCs were isolated from 7.5 to 10 ml of fresh peripheral blood by Ficoll-Paque density gradient centrifugation. Trizol reagent was used to extract total RNA, and RNA quality was then checked on an Agilent 2100 Bioanalyzer. This clonotype was recorded many times. The antigen this receptor binds is unknown. Base quality data are lacking; no much larger clone is found one base away. V drops 3 bases and J drops 4 bases, leaving 4 bases in between. The CDR3 runs 11 residues from the cysteine to the phenylalanine. Of all the DNA, just the CDR3 is kept, 33 bases in frame from base 1. The germline V gene supplies CDR1 LGHNT and CDR2 FRNRAP.

The chain is made from TRBV12-5 and TRBJ2-7; no confident D gene assignment can be made. The sample taken for sequencing was blood. This receptor was identified in a woman aged 30 to 39 with Graves' hyperthyroidism. CDR3 region: CASGLKYEQYF. At the DNA level, the sequence is TGTGCTAGTGGTTTAAAGTACGAGCAGTACTTC.